Shown below are 30 T cell receptor beta chains from a single sample sequenced in a study of early T cells in non-severe SARS-CoV-2 infection. One entry per CDR3 protein results from TCRdb running MiXCR on the 5' RACE reads. The sample shows some 96,000 distinct CDR3 sequences, 11% of them seen only once. The sample was whole blood, taken at baseline. These receptors were taken from an adult who was a healthcare worker with PCR-confirmed SARS-CoV-2 infection or an uninfected control (not recorded which).

The chain recombines TRBV30 with TRBJ2-1, with TRBD2 as a possible D gene (7 bases). The CDR3 runs to 15 residues. V lost 0 bases to trimming and J lost 3 bases, with 12 bases between them. The germline CDR1 and CDR2 sequences are GTSNPN and SVGIG (reference sequence). The CDR3 is CAWSVWGGFYNEQFF. CDR3 nucleotide sequence: TGTGCCTGGAGTGTGTGGGGGGGCTTCTACAATGAGCAGTTCTTC.

At least ten counts were recorded for this clonotype. The J gene is TRBJ2-1, the V gene TRBV29-1; D not resolved. Germline CDR1 and CDR2: SQVTM and ANQGSEA. V was trimmed by 6 bases and J by 6 bases, leaving 12 bases between them. The CDR3 length is 12 residues. CDR3: CSVDRSGNEQFF. DNA for the CDR3: TGCAGCGTGGATCGTTCAGGCAATGAGCAGTTCTTC.

This clonotype was recorded a few times. The chain combines TRBV27 with TRBJ1-1; the D gene is possibly TRBD1 (5 bases). The length of the CDR3 is 15 residues. The V gene's germline CDR1 is MNHEY and CDR2 SMNVEV (reference sequence). With 3 bases removed from V and 2 bases from J, the gap between germline ends came to 13 bases. CDR3 bases: TGTGCCAGCAGTTTTGGTCTGGGGGGAAACACTGAAGCTTTCTTT. It codes for CASSFGLGGNTEAFF.

This clonotype was counted a few times. This chain connects TRBV4-3 to TRBJ2-1; 8 bases map to TRBD1. Germline lookup yields CDR1 LGHNA and CDR2 YSLEER. The trim removed 4 bases at V and 12 bases at J, leaving 8 bases unmatched. This CDR3 is 13 amino acids long. The CDR3 nucleotides read TGCGCCAGCAGCCGAGACAGGGGTATTGGGCAGTTCTTC. Protein sequence: CASSRDRGIGQFF.

This clonotype was counted between two and nine times. J is TRBJ2-7 and V is TRBV27; 8 nucleotides agree with TRBD1. The CDR3 consists of 12 residues. J gave up 5 bases and V 8 bases, and 5 bases lay outside the gene matches. Germline V CDR1 and CDR2: MNHEY, SMNVEV (reference sequence). Here the CDR3 reads CASRQGLNEQYF. Here the CDR3 DNA reads TGTGCCAGCCGACAGGGGCTTAACGAGCAGTACTTC.

This clonotype has just a few counts. The DNA for the CDR3 is TGCGCCAGCAGCTCCCTTGGACTAGCGGGAGGGCCAGGGTCCTACAATGAGCAGTTCTTC. This codes for CASSSLGLAGGPGSYNEQFF. The chain carries TRBV4-1 and TRBJ2-1; 15 bases align to TRBD2. The CDR3 extends over 20 amino acids. Unmatched junction bases numbered 12, after V lost 5 bases and J lost 1 base. Germline V gene lookup returns CDR1 MGHRA and CDR2 YSYEKL.

The rearrangement links TRBV18 to TRBJ2-3; 11 bases match TRBD2. Germline V lookup: CDR1 KGHSH, CDR2 LQKENI. This CDR3 has 17 amino acids. J was trimmed by 4 bases and V by 0 bases; bases with no gene match: 6. The CDR3 region has the DNA TGTGCCAGCTCACCACCGGATCTAGCGGGGGGATCAGATACGCAGTATTTT. It specifies CASSPPDLAGGSDTQYF.

This clonotype was counted at least ten times. The chain combines TRBV5-4 with TRBJ2-1, with TRBD1 matching over 9 bases. Germline V CDR1 and CDR2: SGHNT, YYREEE (reference sequence). V lost 6 bases, J lost 7 bases, and 14 bases stayed unmatched. The CDR3 sequence is 16 residues long. The CDR3 sequence: CASTIPGGQGTNEQFF. CDR3 coding DNA: TGTGCCAGCACCATTCCGGGAGGACAGGGGACTAATGAGCAGTTCTTC.

This clonotype was detected a few times. The V call is TRBV14, the J call TRBJ2-2; unclear D gene. Germline V CDR1 and CDR2: SGHDN, FVKESK. This CDR3 is built from 14 residues. V was pared by 2 bases and J by 4 bases, with 8 bases between. The CDR3 region is CASSQYSITGELFF. CDR3 sequence (DNA): TGTGCCAGCAGCCAATACTCTATCACCGGGGAGCTGTTTTTT. The full variable domain, with the rest looked up from reference TRBV14 and TRBJ2-2, is EAGVTQFPSHSVIEKGQTVTLRCDPISGHDNLYWYRRVMGKEIKFLLHFVKESKQDESGMPNNRFLAERTGGTYSTLKVQPAELEDSGVYFCASSQYSITGELFFGEGSRLTVL.

This clonotype was counted only a few times. This chain joins TRBV5-5 and TRBJ2-7, with D maybe TRBD2 (6 bases). Trimming stripped 2 bases from V and 3 bases from J, with 9 bases between. This CDR3 region has 13 residues. Germline V gene data show CDR1 as SGHKS and CDR2 as YYEKEE (reference sequence). The chain's CDR3 is CASSFGLSYEQYF. CDR3 DNA: TGTGCCAGCAGCTTTGGACTAAGCTACGAGCAGTACTTC.

This chain links TRBV5-1 with TRBJ1-6; a possible D gene is TRBD1 (5 bases). This CDR3 has 16 residues. CDR1 and CDR2 (germline): SGHRS, YFSETQ. With 1 base removed from V and 5 bases from J, the gap between germline ends came to 13 bases. For the CDR3, the DNA is TGCGCCAGCAGCTTGCGCGGTCAGGGAGATAATTCACCCCTCCACTTT. It yields the protein CASSLRGQGDNSPLHF.

At least ten counts were recorded for this clonotype. This chain connects TRBV19 to TRBJ2-3; D may be TRBD2 (5 bases). V lost 9 bases and J 2 bases, leaving 12 bases between the germline ends. The CDR3 is made up of 13 amino acids. The germline gives CDR1 LNHDA, CDR2 SQIVND (reference sequence). The chain's CDR3 is CASQRTFTDTQYF. As DNA, the CDR3 is TGTGCCAGCCAGCGGACCTTCACAGATACGCAGTATTTT.

This clonotype was seen many times. V is TRBV3-1 and J is TRBJ2-1; 7 bases are shared with TRBD2. The CDR3 has 13 amino acids. J gave up 9 bases and V 3 bases, and 5 bases lay outside the gene matches. Germline assignment: CDR1 LGHDT and CDR2 YNNKEL (reference sequence). The CDR3 loop reads CASSHTSEVEQFF. In nucleotides, the CDR3 is TGTGCCAGCAGCCACACTAGCGAGGTTGAGCAGTTCTTC.

The V gene is TRBV10-3, the J gene TRBJ2-2; TRBD1 agrees at 8 bases. CDR1 ENHRY and CDR2 SYGVKD come from the germline V gene. The V and J ends lost 3 bases and 5 bases, in that order; junction bases with no gene match: 2. The CDR3 sequence is 14 residues long. CDR3 nucleotide sequence: TGTGCCATCAGTGATACAGGGGGGACCGGGGAGCTGTTTTTT. Translated: CAISDTGGTGELFF.

This clonotype was detected ten times or more. The chain couples TRBV9 to TRBJ2-3, with a possible D match to TRBD2 (6 bases). The V gene lost 4 bases and the J gene lost 0 bases, with 12 bases spanning the gap. The CDR3 totals 15 residues. Germline V gene lookup returns CDR1 SGDLS and CDR2 YYNGEE. The CDR3 DNA reads TGTGCCAGCAGCTTTCGAAGCGGGAGCACAGATACGCAGTATTTT. Amino acid sequence: CASSFRSGSTDTQYF.

To note about this clonotype: One end of the junction is discordant with germline, which a read error may explain. The genes are TRBV5-1 and TRBJ2-3; tentative D call: TRBD2 (6 bases). This CDR3 spans 15 amino acids. Germline loops: CDR1 SGHRS, CDR2 YFSETQ. CDR3 amino acids: CASTREPQVSDTRYF. The CDR3 nucleotides read TGCGCCAGCACCCGGGAGCCCCAGGTCTCAGATACGCGGTATTTT.

There are a few counts of this clonotype. The chain carries TRBV6-1 and TRBJ1-1; 7 bases line up with TRBD1. The CDR3 has 13 amino acids. V gave up 11 bases and J gave up 0 bases; unmatched junction bases: 6. Germline loops: CDR1 MNHNS, CDR2 SASEGT. The CDR3 region has the DNA TGTGCCGGGGGGGACAGATTGAACACTGAAGCTTTCTTT. This codes for CAGGDRLNTEAFF.

This clonotype has a handful of counts. The chain uses TRBV30 and TRBJ2-2; no reliable D call. CDR3 length: 13 amino acids. Germline assignment: CDR1 GTSNPN and CDR2 SVGIG (reference sequence). V shed 8 bases and J shed 4 bases, with 14 bases lying between them. The CDR3 loop reads CAHSGSPTGELFF. For the CDR3, the DNA is TGTGCCCACTCAGGAAGTCCCACCGGGGAGCTGTTTTTT.

This clonotype was observed at least ten times. The chain is built from TRBV29-1 and TRBJ1-5, with D possibly being TRBD1 (6 bases). This CDR3 region has 13 residues. Germline lookup yields CDR1 SQVTM and CDR2 ANQGSEA. V was pared by 4 bases and J by 3 bases, with 10 bases between. The CDR3 sequence: CSVGTDPNQPQHF. In nucleotides, the CDR3 is TGCAGCGTTGGGACAGACCCCAATCAGCCCCAGCATTTT.

The V and J genes are TRBV20-1 and TRBJ2-2; 15 bases match TRBD2. The CDR3 spans 15 residues. Per germline, CDR1 DFQATT and CDR2 SNEGSKA (reference sequence). V lost 6 bases, J lost 4 bases, and 3 bases stayed unmatched. The CDR3 sequence is CSAGLAGGSTGELFF. The CDR3 DNA sequence: TGCAGTGCCGGACTAGCGGGGGGGAGCACCGGGGAGCTGTTTTTT.

This clonotype was recorded at least ten times. CDR3 DNA sequence: TGTGCCAGCAGTTACTCGGGGACAGTCCATGAAAAACTGTTTTTT. Amino acids: CASSYSGTVHEKLFF. The chain has TRBV6-5 and TRBJ1-4, with 7 nucleotides matching TRBD1. From germline, CDR1 is MNHEY and CDR2 SVGAGI. Trimming removed 0 bases from V and 6 bases from J; junction bases left unmatched: 4. CDR3 length equals 15 residues.

This clonotype was recorded at least ten times. The rearrangement uses TRBV10-2 and TRBJ2-3; 8 positions match TRBD1. After removal of 8 bases from V and 4 bases from J, the junction contained 5 bases not matched to a gene. The CDR3 has 13 residues. The germline CDR1 and CDR2 sequences are WSHSY and SAAADI. DNA of the CDR3: TGCGCCAGCGCTACAGGGGGACCAGATACGCAGTATTTT. It yields the protein CASATGGPDTQYF.

The rearrangement links TRBV7-9 to TRBJ1-4; D perhaps matches TRBD1 (6 bases). CDR1 is SEHNR, CDR2 FQNEAQ, per germline (reference sequence). The CDR3 contains 17 residues. V was shortened by 2 bases and J by 5 bases, with 18 bases between the two germline ends. The CDR3 loop is CASSLLGRDIGNEKLFF. The CDR3 DNA reads TGTGCCAGCAGCTTACTTGGTAGGGACATCGGCAATGAAAAACTGTTTTTT.

This clonotype appeared a few times. The chain combines TRBV5-1 with TRBJ2-2; TRBD1 might be the D (6 bases). CDR1 is SGHRS and CDR2 is YFSETQ in the germline V gene. V shed 5 bases and J shed 2 bases, with 16 bases lying between them. The CDR3 runs to 16 residues. The CDR3 nucleotides read TGCGCCAGCAGAACAGACGTGGACAGCAACACCGGGGAGCTGTTTTTT. This codes for CASRTDVDSNTGELFF.

This clonotype came up many times. CDR3 loop: CASSQSNYGYTF. CDR3 in DNA: TGTGCCAGCAGCCAGTCTAACTATGGCTACACCTTC. The chain has TRBV4-2 and TRBJ1-2; D is ambiguous. V gave up 3 bases and J gave up 0 bases, with 2 bases separating them. The germline V gene encodes CDR1 LGHNA and CDR2 YNFKEQ. The CDR3 consists of 12 residues.

The genes are TRBV6-6 and TRBJ2-3, with 14 bases that match TRBD2. The germline gives CDR1 MNHNY, CDR2 SVGAGI (reference sequence). Germline trimming cut 5 bases from V and 0 bases from J; bases unmatched to any gene: 4. The CDR3 runs 17 residues. Here the CDR3 reads CASSRLAGGPSTDTQYF. The CDR3 DNA follows: TGTGCCAGCAGTCGACTAGCGGGAGGGCCTAGCACAGATACGCAGTATTTT.

This chain connects TRBV7-9 to TRBJ1-2; no definite D call. Germline CDR1 and CDR2: SEHNR and FQNEAQ (reference sequence). Deletions cut 3 bases from V and 5 bases from J, with 10 bases between. This CDR3 spans 13 amino acids. The CDR3 region is CASSFGSSYGYTF. CDR3 bases: TGTGCCAGCAGCTTTGGATCGTCTTATGGCTACACCTTC. The full variable domain, completed using reference TRBV7-9 and TRBJ1-2, is DTGVSQNPRHKITKRGQNVTFRCDPISEHNRLYWYRQTLGQGPEFLTYFQNEAQLEKSRLLSDRFSAERPKGSFSTLEIQRTEQGDSAMYLCASSFGSSYGYTFGSGTRLTVV.

About this clonotype: It may be a read error: a sequence one base away is much more abundant. The chain recombines TRBV7-2 with TRBJ2-1; the match to TRBD2 covers 8 bases. This CDR3 has 14 residues. From germline, CDR1 is SGHTA and CDR2 FQGNSA. Trimming cost V 1 base and J 13 bases; bases outside gene matches: 9. CDR3 residues: CASSLVREARDQFF. In DNA, the CDR3 is TGTGCCAGCAGCTTAGTGCGGGAGGCGAGGGACCAGTTCTTC.

The rearrangement uses TRBV14 and TRBJ1-6, with 10 bases identical to TRBD1. V trimming: 4 bases; J trimming: 5 bases; junction bases outside the gene matches: 11. Germline assignment: CDR1 SGHDN and CDR2 FVKESK. CDR3 length equals 18 residues. CDR3 loop: CASSLGLSGTGDNSPLHF. The CDR3 DNA reads TGTGCCAGCAGCCTCGGTCTTTCCGGGACAGGGGATAATTCACCCCTCCACTTT.

This clonotype showed up many times. The chain couples TRBV20-1 to TRBJ2-1, with 9 nucleotides matching TRBD2. Per germline, CDR1 DFQATT and CDR2 SNEGSKA (reference sequence). V was clipped by 6 bases and J by 5 bases; unmatched bases: 11. The CDR3 covers 15 residues. The CDR3 region is CSALSRRGGNNEQFF. The CDR3 DNA follows: TGCAGTGCCCTTTCCCGGCGGGGGGGTAACAATGAGCAGTTCTTC.